Sequencing of this T cell receptor beta chain was carried out in a study of shared clonotypes between healthy human individuals. Study-wide results and limits: Among donors, the sharing of clonotypes was expected to be influenced by sequencing depth.

Naive CD8 isolation took CD45RO-negative cells positively selected for CCR7 and excluded terminally differentiated effector memory CD45RA+ cells. Donors comprised healthy HIV-negative adults lacking recent acute infections or vaccinations. As regards this clone: Antigen: not known.

Some clones are missing from TCRdb's copy, which holds only in-frame ones; the method was immunoSEQ multiplex PCR. The sample comprises about 2.2 million clones, around 93% of which are singletons, and approximately 1.7% rests with the top ten. Germline loops: CDR1 KGHSH, CDR2 LQKENI. V dropped 5 bases and J dropped 4; count of bases not matched to a gene: 8. The CDR3 spans 15 residues. This chain connects TRBV18 to TRBJ2-1; 7 nucleotides agree with TRBD1. Sequenced input: naive CD8+ T cells from PBMCs. The source of this sequence is a man aged 18 to 35 in good health. Some clones in this sample may be carry-over from other donors' samples. CDR3 DNA: TGTGCCAGCTCAACAGACAGGGAAAGGTACAATGAGCAGTTCTTC. Residues: CASSTDRERYNEQFF.